The TCR beta chain described here comes from a study of cytomegalovirus exposure and HLA in healthy donors. Overall study findings and caveats: The study flagged some 170 TCR beta chains as cytomegalovirus-associated. Apparent HLA restriction characterized most CMV-associated TCR beta chains in a later analysis.

A multiplex PCR was run with 60 Vbeta primers and 13 Jbeta primers. Sequencing was performed with immunoSEQ multiplex PCR; in TCRdb, only in-frame clones are kept and a portion is missing. The data contain about 120,000 clones, about three fifths of them singletons. This CDR3 has 14 residues. Germline CDR1 is LNHDA and CDR2 is SQIVND (reference sequence). V dropped 2 bases and J dropped 0 bases, with 8 bases sitting between them. There are a few counts of this clone. The antigen is unknown. The rearrangement uses TRBV19 and TRBJ2-7, with D uncertain. Sample: PBMCs. The receptor's source is a man in his forties or fifties in good health and CMV-seropositive. CDR3 sequence (DNA): TGTGCCAGTAGTATACACAGCAGCTCCTACGAGCAGTACTTC. This encodes CASSIHSSSYEQYF. Looking up the rest from reference TRBV19 and TRBJ2-7 gives the full variable domain: DGGITQSPKYLFRKEGQNVTLSCEQNLNHDAMYWYRQDPGQGLRLIYYSQIVNDFQKGDIAEGYSVSREKKESFPLTVTSAQKNPTAFYLCASSIHSSSYEQYFGPGTRLTVT.